These T cell receptor beta chains were read from a single sample in a study of OX40 agonist ivuxolimab in advanced cancers. TCRdb's copy holds only in-frame clones and misses some; the assay was immunoSEQ multiplex PCR. The table has 50,000 to 55,000 clones, over 75% seen once. This specimen was CD4+ or CD8+ T cells sorted from blood, taken in a trial of the OX40 agonist ivuxolimab. The receptors originated from an adult with an advanced solid tumor such as melanoma, head and neck, liver or kidney cancer. The CDR3 runs from the conserved cysteine through the conserved F or W. Each record gives: clone size, J gene, D gene, V gene, CDR3 DNA, CDR3 protein. A D gene is named only where the DNA matches it firmly. A row's size may be missing; if present it is once, few, many or a size class.

.,TRBJ2-3,.,TRBV5-1,TGCGCCAGCAGCTTAGGGAGCACAGATACGCAGTATTTT,CASSLGSTDTQYF
.,TRBJ1-5,TRBD1,TRBV19,TGTGCCAGTAGTTTTGGGACAGGGGTTCAGCCCCAGCATTTT,CASSFGTGVQPQHF
.,TRBJ2-3,TRBD2,TRBV6-4,TGTGCCAGCAGTGACCCCGGGGTAGCGGGGGCGAGCAGTACGCAGTATTTT,CASSDPGVAGASSTQYF
.,TRBJ1-2,.,TRBV5-5,TGTGCCAGCACCTCAGACAGTCTCTATGGCTACACCTTC,CASTSDSLYGYTF
few,TRBJ2-7,TRBD1,TRBV5-4,TGTGCCAGCAGCACAGGGGGGCCTCGGAACGAGCAGTACTTC,CASSTGGPRNEQYF
once,TRBJ1-5,.,TRBV19,TGTGCCAGTAGTATTGGTTGGGGTCAGCCCCAGCATTTT,CASSIGWGQPQHF
.,TRBJ2-1,TRBD2,TRBV5-4,TGTGCCAGCAGGGCTAGCGGGGGTTACAATGAGCAGTTCTTC,CASRASGGYNEQFF
.,TRBJ1-1,.,TRBV11-1,TGTGCCAGCAGGCGGACGGGAGAAGCTTTCTTT,CASRRTGEAFF
.,TRBJ2-2,.,TRBV10-3,TGTGCCATCACTATACGTAGCGCCGGGGAGCTGTTTTTT,CAITIRSAGELFF
.,TRBJ2-5,TRBD1,TRBV5-1,TGCGCCAGCAGCTTGGCCGGGACAGCCGGCCAAGAGACCCAGTACTTC,CASSLAGTAGQETQYF
.,TRBJ2-7,.,TRBV27,TGTGCCAGCAGTCCTCGAACAGGGTCTTCCTACGAGCAGTACTTC,CASSPRTGSSYEQYF
.,TRBJ2-5,.,TRBV2,TGTGCCAGCAGCCCCGGGGACTCAGGCGGGACCCAGTACTTC,CASSPGDSGGTQYF
once,TRBJ2-5,TRBD1,TRBV18,TGTGCCAGCTCACCAAGAGGGGGCTCGGGTAGAGAGACCCAGTACTTC,CASSPRGGSGRETQYF
.,TRBJ1-1,TRBD1,TRBV27,TGTGCCAGCAACAACCCAGGGGGGGGGCTCCCCGGGAACACTGAAGCTTTCTTT,CASNNPGGGLPGNTEAFF
.,TRBJ1-2,.,TRBV7-2,TGTGCCAGCAGCTTAGATGGGGGGCAAGGTTATGGCTACACCTTC,CASSLDGGQGYGYTF
.,TRBJ1-4,.,TRBV29-1,TGCAGCGTGGAAGATAAGATGAATGAAAAACTGTTTTTT,CSVEDKMNEKLFF
.,TRBJ2-1,TRBD2,TRBV11-2,TGTGCCAGCAGCCCGGGGACTAGCGGATCAAATGAGCAGTTCTTC,CASSPGTSGSNEQFF
.,TRBJ2-7,.,TRBV9,TGTGCCAGCAGCCCGGGGGCACCCGGCAGATTATACGAGCAGTACTTC,CASSPGAPGRLYEQYF
.,TRBJ2-5,.,TRBV2,TGTGCCAGCAGTGAGACAGAAGAGACCCAGTACTTC,CASSETEETQYF
few,TRBJ1-2,.,TRBV29-1,TGCAGCGTCATGGTCGGTGGGACTAACTATGGCTACACCTTC,CSVMVGGTNYGYTF
.,TRBJ1-1,.,TRBV25-1,TGTGCCAGCAGTGCACCCTCGCGGGGGCGGGGGACTGAAGCTTTCTTT,CASSAPSRGRGTEAFF
.,TRBJ2-3,TRBD2,TRBV11-3,TGTGCCAGCAGCTTGGGCGGGGGGGCTTCAGATACGCAGTATTTT,CASSLGGGASDTQYF
once,TRBJ1-1,TRBD1,TRBV18,TGTGCCAGCTCACCAGGGGGACAGACTGAAGCTTTCTTT,CASSPGGQTEAFF
.,TRBJ2-7,.,TRBV5-5,TGTGCCAGCAGCCCGGAGCTTTCCCCGGGCTCCCGCGAGCAGTACTTC,CASSPELSPGSREQYF
few,TRBJ2-2,.,TRBV10-2,TGCGCCAGCAGAGGGGTCAACACCGGGGAGCTGTTTTTT,CASRGVNTGELFF
.,TRBJ1-1,.,TRBV5-6,TGTGCCAGCAAAGGAACGGAGAACACTGAAGCTTTCTTT,CASKGTENTEAFF
.,TRBJ1-5,TRBD1,TRBV19,TGTGCCAGTAAAGAGACAGGGAAGATCAGCCCCCAGCATTTT,CASKETGKISPQHF
.,TRBJ1-1,.,TRBV4-2,TGTGCCAGCAGCCAAGTTGGGACTACAAACACTGAAGCTTTCTTT,CASSQVGTTNTEAFF
.,TRBJ2-1,.,TRBV19,TGTGCCAGTAGTATTCTGGCCACAGGAGGGCAGTTCTTC,CASSILATGGQFF
.,TRBJ2-5,.,TRBV11-2,TGTGCCAGCAGCCCCCCGGGGTTGGGAATAGGAGAGACCCAGTACTTC,CASSPPGLGIGETQYF
medium-sized,TRBJ1-2,.,TRBV30,TGTGCCTGGAGTGCACCGATAGCTAACTATGGCTACACCTTC,CAWSAPIANYGYTF
.,TRBJ2-3,.,TRBV5-1,TGCGCCAGCAGCCACGACGGGACCCTCACAGATACGCAGTATTTT,CASSHDGTLTDTQYF
.,TRBJ2-7,TRBD2,TRBV7-2,TGTGCCAGCAGCTTAGCCTTACTAGCGGGGGTGCTATACGAGCAGTACTTC,CASSLALLAGVLYEQYF